This T cell receptor beta chain was found in a study of T cell responses to AZD1222 COVID-19 vaccine. About this clone: The antigen is not known.

The CDR3 length is 13 residues. CDR1 and CDR2 from the germline V gene are MNHNY and SVGAGI (reference sequence). V lost 5 bases and J 1 base, leaving 8 bases between the germline ends. Using immunoSEQ multiplex PCR, the repertoire was profiled, and TCRdb retains in-frame clones only, with some absent. This table holds nearly 95,000 clones, 90% found once. Study-level findings and limits: White British people made up most donors, females outnumbered males, and clonal diversity was possibly underestimated. Nearly half of the spike-specific TCRs reportedly recognize variant regions that carry no mutations.

This TCR was recovered from an adult in good health. Sequencing was performed on peripheral blood, taken on day 0 of AZD1222 vaccination. The chain couples TRBV6-6 to TRBJ1-1; no clear D gene. The CDR3 loop reads CASSPKENTEAFF. The CDR3 bases are TGTGCCAGCAGTCCAAAGGAGAACACTGAAGCTTTCTTT.